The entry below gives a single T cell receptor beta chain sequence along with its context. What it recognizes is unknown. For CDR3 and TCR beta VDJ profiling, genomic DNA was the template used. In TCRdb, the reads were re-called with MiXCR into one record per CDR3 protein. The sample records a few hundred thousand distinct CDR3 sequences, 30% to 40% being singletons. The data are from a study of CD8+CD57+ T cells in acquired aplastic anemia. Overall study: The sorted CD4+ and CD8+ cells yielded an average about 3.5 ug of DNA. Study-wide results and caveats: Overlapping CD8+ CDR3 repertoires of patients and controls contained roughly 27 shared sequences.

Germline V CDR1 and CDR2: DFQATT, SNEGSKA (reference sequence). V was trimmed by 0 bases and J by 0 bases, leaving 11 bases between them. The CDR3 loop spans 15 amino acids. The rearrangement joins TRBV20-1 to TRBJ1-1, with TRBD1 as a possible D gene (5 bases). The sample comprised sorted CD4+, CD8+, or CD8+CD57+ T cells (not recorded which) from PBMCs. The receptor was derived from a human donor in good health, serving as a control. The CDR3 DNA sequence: TGCAGTGCTAGAGATCCGGGGGTGATGAACACTGAAGCTTTCTTT. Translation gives CSARDPGVMNTEAFF.